Below are 7 T cell receptor beta chains sequenced from a single sample in a study of cytomegalovirus exposure and HLA in healthy donors. PCR was performed using 60 Vbeta and 13 Jbeta primers. Sequencing used immunoSEQ multiplex PCR; TCRdb keeps in-frame clones, though not all of them. The repertoire consists of tens of thousands of clones, with about four fifths occurring once and the leading ten covering roughly 2.9%. The sequenced material came from PBMCs. These receptors all come from a woman in her twenties or thirties in good health and CMV-seronegative.

This clone showed up just once. CDR3 nucleotide sequence: TGTGCCAGCAGCGGGGACAGGGGGGATGAAAAACTGTTTTTT. Residues: CASSGDRGDEKLFF. The rearrangement joins TRBV9 to TRBJ1-4, with 11 bases aligning to TRBD1. J was trimmed by 6 bases and V by 3 bases; bases with no gene match: 1. The CDR3 runs to 14 residues. In germline, CDR1 is SGDLS, CDR2 YYNGEE.

V and J are TRBV19 and TRBJ1-1, with 7 bases lining up with TRBD1. Germline CDR1 is LNHDA and CDR2 is SQIVND (reference sequence). There are 18 residues in the CDR3. V lost 0 bases, J lost 1 base, and 11 bases stayed unmatched. CDR3 in DNA: TGTGCCAGTAGTATAGATTCCTTCCTTCGACAGGGGAACACTGAAGCTTTCTTT. Amino acids: CASSIDSFLRQGNTEAFF.

The sample holds one count of this clone. The V gene is TRBV7-2, the J gene TRBJ2-7; no reliable D call. The CDR3 runs to 14 residues. V gave up 1 base and J gave up 1 base, with 8 bases separating them. The germline V gene has CDR1 SGHTA and CDR2 FQGNSA. CDR3 nucleotide sequence: TGTGCCAGCAGCTTAGAGTACTCGTCCTACGAGCAGTACTTC. Its translation is CASSLEYSSYEQYF.

The genes are TRBV7-6 and TRBJ2-5; no clear D gene. With 0 bases removed from V and 2 bases from J, the gap between germline ends came to 13 bases. This CDR3 is built from 16 residues. CDR1 is SGHVS, CDR2 FNYEAQ, per germline. CDR3 protein: CASSLAVAAVQETQYF. As DNA, the CDR3 is TGTGCCAGCAGCTTAGCGGTCGCGGCAGTTCAAGAGACCCAGTACTTC. Filled out from reference TRBV7-6 and TRBJ2-5, the complete variable domain reads GAGVSQSPRYKVTKRGQDVALRCDPISGHVSLYWYRQALGQGPEFLTYFNYEAQQDKSGLPNDRFSAERPEGSISTLTIQRTEQRDSAMYRCASSLAVAAVQETQYFGPGTRLLVL.

V and J are TRBV28 and TRBJ1-1; D is undetermined. There are 13 residues in the CDR3. Germline CDR1 reads MDHEN; CDR2 reads SYDVKM. The V and J ends lost 7 bases and 4 bases respectively, with 13 bases between them. CDR3 protein: CASTLPGVTEAFF. CDR3 in DNA: TGTGCCAGCACCCTGCCCGGGGTCACTGAAGCTTTCTTT.

This clone was picked up a small number of times. The chain has TRBV2 and TRBJ1-4; TRBD1 is a possible D gene (6 bases). There are 13 residues in the CDR3. The V end was cut by 6 bases, the J end by 3 bases, with 8 bases between. The germline gives CDR1 SNHLY, CDR2 FYNNEI. CDR3 sequence reads: CASSQGSNEKLFF. DNA of the CDR3: TGTGCCAGCAGCCAGGGGTCTAATGAAAAACTGTTTTTT.

The CDR3, as DNA: TGTGCCAGTAGCGGACAGGGGAGAGGGCCCCAGCATTTT. Amino acid sequence: CASSGQGRGPQHF. This chain joins TRBV19 and TRBJ1-5, with 9 bases lining up with TRBD1. Losses at the gene ends were 6 bases for V and 9 bases for J; bases not matched to a gene: 6. Germline CDR1 and CDR2: LNHDA and SQIVND (reference sequence). This CDR3 spans 13 amino acids.